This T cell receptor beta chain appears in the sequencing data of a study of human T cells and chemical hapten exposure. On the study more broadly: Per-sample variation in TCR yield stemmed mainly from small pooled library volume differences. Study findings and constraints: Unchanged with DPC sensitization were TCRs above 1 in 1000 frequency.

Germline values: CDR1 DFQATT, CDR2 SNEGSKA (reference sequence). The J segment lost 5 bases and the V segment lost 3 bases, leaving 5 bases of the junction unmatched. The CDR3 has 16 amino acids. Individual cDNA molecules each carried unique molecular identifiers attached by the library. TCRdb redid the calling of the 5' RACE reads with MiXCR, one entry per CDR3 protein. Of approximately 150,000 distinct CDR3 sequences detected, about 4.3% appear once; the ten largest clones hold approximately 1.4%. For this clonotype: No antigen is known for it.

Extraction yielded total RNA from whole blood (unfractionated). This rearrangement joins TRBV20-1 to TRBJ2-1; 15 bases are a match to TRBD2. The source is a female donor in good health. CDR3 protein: CSARAGLAGGDNEQFF. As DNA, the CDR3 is TGCAGTGCTAGGGCGGGACTAGCGGGAGGAGACAATGAGCAGTTCTTC.